The 27 T cell receptor beta chains below were found in one sample sequenced in a study of vaccination effects on CD4 cells after COVID-19. Their recognized antigens are unknown. Sequencing was preceded by expansion of antigen-specific CD4+ T cells with viral peptide pools in the ViraFEST assay. CD4+ T cells were isolated after less than 13 days of culture. Testing of the vaccine recipients showed negative nucleocapsid antibodies and no prior SARS-CoV-2 infection. Generated by immunoSEQ multiplex PCR, the TCRdb table keeps only in-frame clones and is missing some. The sample includes under 30,000 clones, approximately 80% of them seen just once. The specimen comprised CD4+ T cells from PBMCs cultured with HCoV-NL63 spike peptides, sampled before COVID-19 vaccination. Every receptor here comes from a human donor who received a COVID-19 vaccine.

The V gene is TRBV19, the J gene TRBJ1-1; no clear D gene. CDR1 and CDR2 (germline): LNHDA, SQIVND (reference sequence). The CDR3 is made up of 15 amino acids. Trimming took off 7 bases at V and 0 bases at J, with 15 bases between the two ends. The CDR3: CASNVRPLVNTEAFF. The CDR3 DNA sequence: TGTGCCAGTAACGTGAGACCGCTTGTGAACACTGAAGCTTTCTTT.

CDR3: CASSPTTGTGGYEQYF. DNA of the CDR3: TGTGCCAGCTCACCTACTACCGGGACAGGGGGCTACGAGCAGTACTTC. The chain joins TRBV18 to TRBJ2-7; TRBD1 agrees at 11 bases. V shed 3 bases and J 3 bases; nucleotides not matched to a gene: 7. Germline V gene sequence: CDR1 KGHSH, CDR2 LQKENI. The CDR3 consists of 16 residues.

The CDR3 region has the DNA TGCGCCAGCTCTCCGGGACAGGGCCTTTACGAGCAGTACTTC. This encodes CASSPGQGLYEQYF. V usage is TRBV23-1 and J usage is TRBJ2-7; 9 bases are a match to TRBD1. TRBV23-1 is noted as an ORF with a role that remains uncertain. Trimming removed 8 bases from V and 4 bases from J; junction bases left unmatched: 9. This CDR3 is 14 amino acids long.

This chain links TRBV19 with TRBJ1-5, with 9 bases aligning to TRBD1. V shed 1 base and J 4 bases; nucleotides not matched to a gene: 8. Germline CDR1 reads LNHDA; CDR2 reads SQIVND (reference sequence). The CDR3 covers 17 residues. The CDR3 reads CASSIGPPGQGNQPQHF. The DNA of the CDR3 is TGTGCCAGTAGTATAGGCCCCCCGGGACAGGGTAATCAGCCCCAGCATTTT.

The CDR3 reads CASSLYGSTGNTIYF. CDR3 DNA: TGTGCCAGCAGTTTATACGGAAGCACTGGAAACACCATATATTTT. The rearrangement links TRBV27 to TRBJ1-3; no firm D call. V lost 1 base and J 2 bases, leaving 9 bases between the germline ends. CDR1 and CDR2 (germline): MNHEY, SMNVEV (reference sequence). This CDR3 comprises 15 residues.

The genes are TRBV12-5 and TRBJ2-1; the D is unclear. Trimming took off 0 bases at V and 5 bases at J, with 20 bases between the two ends. The germline gives CDR1 LGHNT, CDR2 FRNRAP. The CDR3 is 18 residues long. This CDR3 is CASGLVVPAAPSNNEQFF. The CDR3 nucleotides read TGTGCTAGTGGTTTGGTCGTGCCAGCCGCCCCCTCTAACAATGAGCAGTTCTTC. The full variable domain, its missing parts supplied by reference TRBV12-5 and TRBJ2-1, is DARVTQTPRHKVTEMGQEVTMRCQPILGHNTVFWYRQTMMQGLELLAYFRNRAPLDDSGMPKDRFSAEMPDATLATLKIQPSEPRDSAVYFCASGLVVPAAPSNNEQFFGPGTRLTVL.

This clone was seen more than once but under ten times. The V gene is TRBV21-1, the J gene TRBJ2-7; the table calls TRBD1, which could not be checked here. TRBV21-1 represents a pseudogene. The CDR3 is made up of 15 amino acids. CDR3 protein: CASSKVKGRLYEQYF. The CDR3 nucleotides are TGTGCCAGCAGCAAAGTGAAGGGGCGCCTCTACGAGCAGTACTTC.

This chain links TRBV18 with TRBJ2-5; D is possibly TRBD1 (6 bases). Germline V gives CDR1 KGHSH, CDR2 LQKENI. V lost 6 bases to trimming and J lost 1 base, with 9 bases between them. This CDR3 spans 13 amino acids. The CDR3 nucleotides read TGTGCCAGCTCCGCGGACAGCCAAGAGACCCAGTACTTC. Its translation: CASSADSQETQYF.

This clone was seen only once. The chain links TRBV5-4 to TRBJ1-1, with a possible D match to TRBD1 (6 bases). CDR1 is SGHNT, CDR2 YYREEE, per germline (reference sequence). The ends were cut back, 1 base at V and 11 bases at J, with 18 bases in the middle. The CDR3 runs to 14 residues. The CDR3 region has the DNA TGTGCCAGCAGCTTGTCTGGGACAATACCTGGGGCTTTCTTT. Its protein is CASSLSGTIPGAFF.

This chain uses TRBV30 with TRBJ1-2; no clear D gene. Trimming pared 2 bases from V and 2 bases from J, leaving 6 bases between. This CDR3 contains 12 residues. The germline CDR1 and CDR2 sequences are GTSNPN and SVGIG (reference sequence). The CDR3 sequence is CAWSYGNYGYTF. As DNA, the CDR3 is TGTGCCTGGAGTTATGGGAACTATGGCTACACCTTC.

The CDR3 reads CASSPGRLVSWNTEAFF. Written as DNA, the CDR3 is TGTGCCAGCAGCCCAGGTCGGTTGGTCAGCTGGAACACTGAAGCTTTCTTT. The chain is built from TRBV11-2 and TRBJ1-1; D gene unclear. V lost 5 bases to trimming and J lost 1 base, with 20 bases between them. Germline V gene data show CDR1 as SGHAT and CDR2 as FQNNGV. This CDR3 contains 17 residues.

This chain joins TRBV5-1 and TRBJ2-1; D may be TRBD1 or TRBD2 (6 bases each). The CDR3 contains 14 residues. The ends were cut back, 0 bases at V and 3 bases at J, with 7 bases in the middle. Looked up from germline, CDR1 is SGHRS and CDR2 is YFSETQ. The CDR3, as DNA: TGCGCCAGCAGCTTGGAGGGGGGCTACAATGAGCAGTTCTTC. Translation gives CASSLEGGYNEQFF.

This clone was counted between two and nine times. The gene calls are TRBV6-2 or TRBV6-3 and TRBJ1-5, with 8 positions matching TRBD1. V gave up 6 bases and J gave up 7 bases; unmatched junction bases: 8. This CDR3 comprises 14 residues. Germline CDR1 MNHEY, CDR2 SVGEGT. CDR3 protein: CASSRDRGRQPQHF. The CDR3 bases are TGTGCCAGCAGCCGTGACAGGGGACGGCAGCCCCAGCATTTT.

V and J are TRBV21-1 and TRBJ1-6; the table's D call of TRBD1 was not tested on the DNA. TRBV21-1 is a pseudogene segment. The CDR3 length is 15 residues. DNA of the CDR3: TGTGCCAGCTCGACAGGGCCGCTTCAAGCTTCACCCCTCCACTTT. Translation gives CASSTGPLQASPLHF.

The chain couples TRBV28 to TRBJ1-5, with a weak D call TRBD1 (5 bases). Trimming shortened V by 4 bases and J by 7 bases, and 14 bases separated the two germline ends. The V gene's germline CDR1 is MDHEN and CDR2 SYDVKM. The CDR3 loop spans 14 amino acids. CDR3 protein: CASSSASGFQPQHF. As DNA, the CDR3 is TGTGCCAGCAGTTCCGCCTCAGGGTTCCAGCCCCAGCATTTT.

Only a few counts were recorded for this clone. The chain employs TRBV4-1 and TRBJ1-2; D is possibly TRBD1 (5 bases). CDR1 is MGHRA and CDR2 is YSYEKL in the germline V gene. The V end lost 5 bases, the J end lost 6 bases, and 13 bases lay between the germline ends. This CDR3 is 13 amino acids long. The CDR3: CASSSPGFNGYTF. CDR3 sequence (DNA): TGCGCCAGCAGCTCCCCAGGGTTCAATGGCTACACCTTC.

The chain recombines TRBV5-4 with TRBJ2-7; 10 bases agree with TRBD1. CDR3 size: 16 residues. V lost 3 bases to trimming and J lost 1 base; unmatched junction nucleotides: 7. Germline CDR1 SGHNT, CDR2 YYREEE (reference sequence). The CDR3 DNA follows: TGTGCCAGCAGCTCGGGTCCGGGACAGGGGTCCTACGAGCAGTACTTC. Protein product: CASSSGPGQGSYEQYF.

The V and J genes are TRBV3-1 (or the pseudogene TRBV3-2) and TRBJ2-1; D could derive from TRBD1 or TRBD2 (6 bases each). In germline, CDR1 is LGHDT, CDR2 YNNKEL (reference sequence). The CDR3 loop spans 14 amino acids. V was cut by 3 bases and J by 10 bases, with 16 bases left in between. The CDR3: CASSHTGAKGEQFF. CDR3 bases: TGTGCCAGCAGCCATACGGGGGCGAAGGGAGAGCAGTTCTTC.

The chain recombines TRBV27 with TRBJ2-7; TRBD1 agrees at 8 bases. The CDR3 runs 16 residues. Germline trimming cut 5 bases from V and 2 bases from J; bases unmatched to any gene: 11. CDR1 MNHEY and CDR2 SMNVEV come from the germline V gene (reference sequence). CDR3: CASSPWHGQGTYEQYF. The DNA of the CDR3 is TGTGCCAGCAGTCCCTGGCACGGACAGGGAACCTACGAGCAGTACTTC.

The chain has TRBV5-4 and TRBJ2-7, with TRBD1 as a possible D gene (5 bases). Germline V gene sequence: CDR1 SGHNT, CDR2 YYREEE (reference sequence). Deletions cut 5 bases from V and 4 bases from J, with 22 bases between. The CDR3 loop spans 16 amino acids. The CDR3 protein is CASRSDIDSRSYEQYF. Written as DNA, the CDR3 is TGTGCCAGCAGGTCCGACATAGACAGTAGGAGTTACGAGCAGTACTTC.

V and J are TRBV6-5 and TRBJ1-1, with no clear D. CDR3 length: 13 amino acids. With 7 bases removed from V and 0 bases from J, the gap between germline ends came to 9 bases. Germline CDR1 MNHEY, CDR2 SVGAGI. This CDR3 is CASIAFMNTEAFF. In DNA, the CDR3 is TGTGCCAGCATAGCCTTTATGAACACTGAAGCTTTCTTT.

J is TRBJ1-6 and V is TRBV6-2 or TRBV6-3; D ambiguous. This CDR3 has 12 amino acids. The V end was cut by 2 bases, the J end by 11 bases, with 7 bases between. Per germline, CDR1 MNHEY and CDR2 SVGEGT. CDR3 residues: CASSYGSTPLHF. CDR3 nucleotides: TGTGCCAGCAGTTACGGGTCGACACCCCTCCACTTT.

The gene calls are TRBV2 and TRBJ2-2, with D possibly TRBD1 on 6 matching bases. This CDR3 contains 14 residues. The germline V and J ends were trimmed by 4 bases and 8 bases, with 14 bases remaining between them. Looked up from germline, CDR1 is SNHLY and CDR2 is FYNNEI. The CDR3 protein is CASSVTGEWGELFF. The DNA of the CDR3 is TGTGCCAGCAGTGTGACAGGAGAATGGGGGGAGCTGTTTTTT.

This rearrangement joins TRBV6-6 to TRBJ1-3; 7 nucleotides align to TRBD1. Unmatched junction bases numbered 4, after V lost 4 bases and J lost 1 base. The CDR3 is 15 residues long. The V gene's germline CDR1 is MNHNY and CDR2 SVGAGI (reference sequence). For the CDR3, the DNA is TGTGCCAGCAGTTTTCCGACAGGGTCTGGAAACACCATATATTTT. Its protein is CASSFPTGSGNTIYF.

The gene calls are TRBV3-1 (or the pseudogene TRBV3-2) and TRBJ2-3; 11 bases are shared with TRBD2. CDR3 length: 16 residues. From germline, CDR1 is LGHDT and CDR2 YNNKEL (reference sequence). V was clipped by 4 bases and J by 6 bases; unmatched bases: 9. The chain's CDR3 is CASSPTSSGGLDTQYF. Here the CDR3 DNA reads TGTGCCAGCAGCCCTACCTCTAGCGGGGGGTTGGATACGCAGTATTTT.

Only one count was recorded for this clone. This chain uses TRBV5-1 with TRBJ1-3; D unclear. The length of the CDR3 is 16 residues. The V and J ends lost 4 bases and 2 bases respectively, with 16 bases between them. Germline CDR1 and CDR2: SGHRS and YFSETQ. CDR3 nucleotides: TGCGCCAGCAGCCCGCGAACAGATCTGCCTGGAAACACCATATATTTT. Translating it yields CASSPRTDLPGNTIYF. Based on the CDR3 plus reference TRBV5-1 and TRBJ1-3, the full variable domain is KAGVTQTPRYLIKTRGQQVTLSCSPISGHRSVSWYQQTPGQGLQFLFEYFSETQRNKGNFPGRFSGRQFSNSRSEMNVSTLELGDSALYLCASSPRTDLPGNTIYFGEGSWLTVV.

The chain has TRBV5-1 and TRBJ2-7; a possible D gene is TRBD2 (6 bases). The germline CDR1 and CDR2 sequences are SGHRS and YFSETQ. Between the trimmed V and J ends, which lost 1 base and 2 bases, there was a span of 13 bases. This CDR3 is built from 15 residues. This chain's CDR3 is CASSLIAEGPYEQYF. In nucleotides, the CDR3 is TGCGCCAGCAGCTTGATCGCGGAGGGTCCCTACGAGCAGTACTTC.